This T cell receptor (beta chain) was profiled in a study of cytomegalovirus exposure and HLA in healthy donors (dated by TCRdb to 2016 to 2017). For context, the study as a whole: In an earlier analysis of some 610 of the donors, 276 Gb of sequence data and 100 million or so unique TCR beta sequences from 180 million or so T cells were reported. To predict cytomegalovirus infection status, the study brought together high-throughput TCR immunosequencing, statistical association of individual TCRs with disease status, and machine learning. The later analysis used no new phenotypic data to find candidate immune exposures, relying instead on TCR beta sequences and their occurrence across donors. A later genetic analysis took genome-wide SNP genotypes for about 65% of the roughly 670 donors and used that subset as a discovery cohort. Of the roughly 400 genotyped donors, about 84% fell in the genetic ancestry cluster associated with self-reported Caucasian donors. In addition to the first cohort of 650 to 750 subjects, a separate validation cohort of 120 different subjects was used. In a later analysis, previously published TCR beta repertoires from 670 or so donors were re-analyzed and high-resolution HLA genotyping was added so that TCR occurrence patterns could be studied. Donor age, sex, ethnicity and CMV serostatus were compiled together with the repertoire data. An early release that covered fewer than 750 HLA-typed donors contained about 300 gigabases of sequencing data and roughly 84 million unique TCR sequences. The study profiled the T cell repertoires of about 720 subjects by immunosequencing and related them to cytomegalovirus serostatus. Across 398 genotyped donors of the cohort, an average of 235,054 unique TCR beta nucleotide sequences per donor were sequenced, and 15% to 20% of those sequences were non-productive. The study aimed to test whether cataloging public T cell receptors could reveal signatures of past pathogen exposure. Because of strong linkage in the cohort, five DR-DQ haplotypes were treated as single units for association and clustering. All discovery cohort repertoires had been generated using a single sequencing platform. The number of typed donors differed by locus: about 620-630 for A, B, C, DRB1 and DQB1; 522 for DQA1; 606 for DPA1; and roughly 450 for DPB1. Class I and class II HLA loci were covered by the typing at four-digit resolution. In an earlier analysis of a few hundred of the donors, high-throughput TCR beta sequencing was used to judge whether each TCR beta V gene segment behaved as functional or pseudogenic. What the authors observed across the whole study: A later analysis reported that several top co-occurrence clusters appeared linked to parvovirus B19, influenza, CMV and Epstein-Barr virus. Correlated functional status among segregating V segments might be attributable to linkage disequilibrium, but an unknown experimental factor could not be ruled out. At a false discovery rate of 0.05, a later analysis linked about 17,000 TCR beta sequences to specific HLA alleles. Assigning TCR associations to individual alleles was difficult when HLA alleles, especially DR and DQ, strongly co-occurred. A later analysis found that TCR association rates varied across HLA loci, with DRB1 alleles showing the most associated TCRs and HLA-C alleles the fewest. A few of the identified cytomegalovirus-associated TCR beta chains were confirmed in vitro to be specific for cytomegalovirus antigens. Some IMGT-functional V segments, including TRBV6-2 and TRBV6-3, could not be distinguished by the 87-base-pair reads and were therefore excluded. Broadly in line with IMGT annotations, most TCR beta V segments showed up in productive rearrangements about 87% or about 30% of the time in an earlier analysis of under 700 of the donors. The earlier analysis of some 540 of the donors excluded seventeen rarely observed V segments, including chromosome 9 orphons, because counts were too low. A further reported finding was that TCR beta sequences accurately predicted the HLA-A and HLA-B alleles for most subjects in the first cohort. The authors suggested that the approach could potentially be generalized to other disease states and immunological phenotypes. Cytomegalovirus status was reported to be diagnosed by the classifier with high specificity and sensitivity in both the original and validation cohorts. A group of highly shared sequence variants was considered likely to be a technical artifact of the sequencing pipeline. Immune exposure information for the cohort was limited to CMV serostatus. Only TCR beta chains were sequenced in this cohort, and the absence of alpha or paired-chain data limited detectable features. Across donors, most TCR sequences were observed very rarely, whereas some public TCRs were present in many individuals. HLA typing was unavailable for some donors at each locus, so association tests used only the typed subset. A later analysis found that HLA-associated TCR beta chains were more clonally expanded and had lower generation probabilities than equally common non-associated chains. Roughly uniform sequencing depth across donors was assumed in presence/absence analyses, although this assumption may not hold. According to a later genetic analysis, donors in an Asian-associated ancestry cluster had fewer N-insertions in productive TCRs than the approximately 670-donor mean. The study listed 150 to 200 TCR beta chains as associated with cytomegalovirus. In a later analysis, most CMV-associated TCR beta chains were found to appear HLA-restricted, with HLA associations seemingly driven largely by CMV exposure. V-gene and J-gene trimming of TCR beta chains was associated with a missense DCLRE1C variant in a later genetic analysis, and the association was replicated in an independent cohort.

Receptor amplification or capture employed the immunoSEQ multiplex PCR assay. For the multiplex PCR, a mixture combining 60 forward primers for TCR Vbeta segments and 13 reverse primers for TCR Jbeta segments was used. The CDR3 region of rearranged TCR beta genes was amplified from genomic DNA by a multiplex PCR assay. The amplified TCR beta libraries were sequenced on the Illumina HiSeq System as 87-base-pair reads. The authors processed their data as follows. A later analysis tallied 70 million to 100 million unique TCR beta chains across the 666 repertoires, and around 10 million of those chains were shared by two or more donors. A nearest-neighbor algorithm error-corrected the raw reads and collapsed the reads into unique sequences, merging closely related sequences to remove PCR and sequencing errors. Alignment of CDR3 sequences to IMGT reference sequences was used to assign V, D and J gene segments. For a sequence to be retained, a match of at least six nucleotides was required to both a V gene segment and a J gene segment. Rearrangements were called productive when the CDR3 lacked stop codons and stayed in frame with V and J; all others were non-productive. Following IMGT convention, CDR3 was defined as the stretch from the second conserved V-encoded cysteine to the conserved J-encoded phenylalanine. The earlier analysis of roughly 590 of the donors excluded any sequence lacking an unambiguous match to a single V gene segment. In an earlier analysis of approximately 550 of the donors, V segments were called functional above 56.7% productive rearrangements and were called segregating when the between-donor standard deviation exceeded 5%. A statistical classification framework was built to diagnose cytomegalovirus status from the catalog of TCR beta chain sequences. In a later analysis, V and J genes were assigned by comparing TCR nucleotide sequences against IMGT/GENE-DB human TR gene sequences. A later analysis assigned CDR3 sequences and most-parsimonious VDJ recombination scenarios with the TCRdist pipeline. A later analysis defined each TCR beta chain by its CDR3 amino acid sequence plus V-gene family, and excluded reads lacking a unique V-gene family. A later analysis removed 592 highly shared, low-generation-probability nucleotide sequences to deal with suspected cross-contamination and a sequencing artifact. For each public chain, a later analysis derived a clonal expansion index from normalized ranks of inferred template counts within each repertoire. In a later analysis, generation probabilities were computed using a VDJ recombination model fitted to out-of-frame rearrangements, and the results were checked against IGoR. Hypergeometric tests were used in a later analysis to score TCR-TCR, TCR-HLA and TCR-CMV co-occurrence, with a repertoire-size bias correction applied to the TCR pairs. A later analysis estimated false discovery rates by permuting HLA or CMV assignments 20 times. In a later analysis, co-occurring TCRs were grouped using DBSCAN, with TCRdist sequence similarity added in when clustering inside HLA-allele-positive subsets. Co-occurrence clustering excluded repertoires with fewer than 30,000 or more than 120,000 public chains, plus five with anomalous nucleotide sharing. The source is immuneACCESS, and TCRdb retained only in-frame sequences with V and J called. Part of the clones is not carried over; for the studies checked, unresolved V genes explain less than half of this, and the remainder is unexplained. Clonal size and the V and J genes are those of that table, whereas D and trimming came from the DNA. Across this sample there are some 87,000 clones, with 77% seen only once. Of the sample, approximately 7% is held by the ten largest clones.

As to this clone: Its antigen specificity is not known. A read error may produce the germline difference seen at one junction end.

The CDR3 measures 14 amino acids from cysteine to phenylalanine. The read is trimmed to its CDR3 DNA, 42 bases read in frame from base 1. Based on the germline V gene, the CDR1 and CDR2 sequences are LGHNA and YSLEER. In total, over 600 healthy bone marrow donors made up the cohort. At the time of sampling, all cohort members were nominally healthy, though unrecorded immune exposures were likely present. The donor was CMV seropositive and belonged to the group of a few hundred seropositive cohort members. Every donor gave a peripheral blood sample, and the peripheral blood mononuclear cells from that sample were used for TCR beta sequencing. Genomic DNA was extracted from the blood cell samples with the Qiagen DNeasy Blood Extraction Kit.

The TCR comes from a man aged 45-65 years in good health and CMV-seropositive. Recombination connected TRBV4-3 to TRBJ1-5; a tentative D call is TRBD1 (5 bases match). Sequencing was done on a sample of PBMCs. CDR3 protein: CASSQEQERQPQNF. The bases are TGCGCCAGCAGCCAAGAACAGGAGCGTCAGCCCCAGAATTTT.